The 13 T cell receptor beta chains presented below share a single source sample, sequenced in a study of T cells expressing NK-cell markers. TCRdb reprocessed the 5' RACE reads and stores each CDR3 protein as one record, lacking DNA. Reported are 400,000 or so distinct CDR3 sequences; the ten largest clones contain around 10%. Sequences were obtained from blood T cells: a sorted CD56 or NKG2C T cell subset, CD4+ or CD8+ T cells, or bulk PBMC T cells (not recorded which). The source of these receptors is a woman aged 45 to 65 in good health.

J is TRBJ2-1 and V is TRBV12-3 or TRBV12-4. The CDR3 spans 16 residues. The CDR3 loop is CASSPQAGGTYNEQFF.

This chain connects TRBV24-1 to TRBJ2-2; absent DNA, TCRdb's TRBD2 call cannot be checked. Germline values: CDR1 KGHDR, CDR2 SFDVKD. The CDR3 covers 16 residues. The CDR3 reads CATGVAGGPNTGELFF.

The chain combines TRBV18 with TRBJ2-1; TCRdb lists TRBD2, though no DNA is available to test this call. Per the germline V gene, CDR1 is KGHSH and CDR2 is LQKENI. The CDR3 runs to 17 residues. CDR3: CASSPTGLTYAYNEQFF.

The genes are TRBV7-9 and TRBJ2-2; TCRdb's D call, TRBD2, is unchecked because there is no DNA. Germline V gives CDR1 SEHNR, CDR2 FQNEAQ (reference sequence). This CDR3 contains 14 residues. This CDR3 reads CASSGLDGTGELFF.

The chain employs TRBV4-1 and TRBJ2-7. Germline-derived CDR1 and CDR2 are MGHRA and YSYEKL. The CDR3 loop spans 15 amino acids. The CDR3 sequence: CASSQEGNWAMEQYF.

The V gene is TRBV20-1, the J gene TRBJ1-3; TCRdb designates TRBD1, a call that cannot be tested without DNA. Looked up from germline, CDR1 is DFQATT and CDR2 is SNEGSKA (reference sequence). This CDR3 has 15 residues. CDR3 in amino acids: CSASSTVRSGNTIYF.

The CDR3 sequence is CATPGLEAWDEQFF. The J gene is TRBJ2-1, the V gene TRBV7-9; TCRdb gives TRBD2 as the D gene, but with no DNA this cannot be confirmed. The CDR3 is made up of 14 amino acids. The germline V gene has CDR1 SEHNR and CDR2 FQNEAQ (reference sequence).

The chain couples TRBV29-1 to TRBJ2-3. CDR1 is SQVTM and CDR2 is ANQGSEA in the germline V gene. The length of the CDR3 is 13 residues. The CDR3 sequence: CSVEQRLADTQYF.

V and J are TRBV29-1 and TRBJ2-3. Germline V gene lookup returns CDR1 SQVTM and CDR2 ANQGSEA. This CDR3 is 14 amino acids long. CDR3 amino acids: CSVEGRISTDTQYF.

The chain's CDR3 is CSGGLRADEQFF. This chain connects TRBV29-1 to TRBJ2-1; TCRdb returns TRBD2, unconfirmable since there is no DNA. The CDR3 sequence is 12 residues long. Germline values: CDR1 SQVTM, CDR2 ANQGSEA.

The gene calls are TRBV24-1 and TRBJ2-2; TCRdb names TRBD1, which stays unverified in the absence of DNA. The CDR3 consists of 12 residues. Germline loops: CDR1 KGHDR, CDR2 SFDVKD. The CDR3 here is CATSRVTGELFF.

CDR3 protein: CASSLSGRRELFF. V gene TRBV11-2 combines with J gene TRBJ2-2; TCRdb's D call of TRBD1 is untestable without DNA. CDR3 length: 13 amino acids. Germline values: CDR1 SGHAT, CDR2 FQNNGV. Full variable domain (rest looked up from reference TRBV11-2 and TRBJ2-2): EAGVAQSPRYKIIEKRQSVAFWCNPISGHATLYWYQQILGQGPKLLIQFQNNGVVDDSQLPKDRFSAERLKGVDSTLKIQPAKLEDSAVYLCASSLSGRRELFFGEGSRLTVL.

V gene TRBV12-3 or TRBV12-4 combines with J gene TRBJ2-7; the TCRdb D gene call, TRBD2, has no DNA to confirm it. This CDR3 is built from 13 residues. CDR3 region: CASRNWEVDEQYF.